A selection of T cell receptor beta chains follows, all from one sample in a study of blood T cell repertoires in COVID-19. Only in-frame clones appear in the TCRdb table, and some are missing; sequencing was by immunoSEQ multiplex PCR. The sample lists a few hundred thousand clones, approximately 85% occurring once. The sequenced material came from PBMCs or T cells enriched from blood (not recorded which). The receptors originated from a woman in her 30s who had recovered from COVID-19. Both conserved end residues are part of each CDR3. Fields, in order: J gene, clone size, V gene, D gene, CDR3 DNA, CDR3 protein. A D gene is named only where the DNA matches it firmly. Some rows have no size entry. The others give once, few or many, or a class for an expanded clone.

j_gene: TRBJ2-7
abundance: NA
v_gene: TRBV5-1
d_gene: NA
CDR3nt: TGCGCCAGCAGCTGGGCGGGCAGGGGTATGGAGGAGCAGTACTTC
CDR3aa: CASSWAGRGMEEQYF

j_gene: TRBJ2-3
abundance: NA
v_gene: TRBV3-1/TRBV3-2
d_gene: TRBD2
CDR3nt: TGTGCCAGCAGCCAAGATAATCCCTTAGCGGGAGGGCGGTGGGGTACGCAGTATTTT
CDR3aa: CASSQDNPLAGGRWGTQYF

j_gene: TRBJ2-5
abundance: NA
v_gene: TRBV5-4
d_gene: TRBD2
CDR3nt: TGTGCCAGCAGCGTAGCGGGCCCCGAGACCCAGTACTTC
CDR3aa: CASSVAGPETQYF

j_gene: TRBJ2-2
abundance: NA
v_gene: TRBV28
d_gene: TRBD2
CDR3nt: TGTGCCAGCAGAACTAGCGCCGCGAACACCGGGGAGCTGTTTTTT
CDR3aa: CASRTSAANTGELFF

j_gene: TRBJ1-2
abundance: NA
v_gene: TRBV6-5
d_gene: TRBD1
CDR3nt: TGTGCCAGCACCCGGACAGGATCTCGAAGCGGCTACACCTTC
CDR3aa: CASTRTGSRSGYTF

j_gene: TRBJ1-1
abundance: NA
v_gene: TRBV2
d_gene: NA
CDR3nt: TGTGCCAGCAGTGACCTGGACTTTTCGGGTTTGAGCACTGAAGCTTTCTTT
CDR3aa: CASSDLDFSGLSTEAFF

j_gene: TRBJ2-7
abundance: NA
v_gene: TRBV19
d_gene: TRBD1
CDR3nt: TGTGCCAGTAGTACGGACAGGGGGCCCTACGAGCAGTACTTC
CDR3aa: CASSTDRGPYEQYF

j_gene: TRBJ2-3
abundance: NA
v_gene: TRBV5-1
d_gene: TRBD2
CDR3nt: TGCGCCAGCAGCTTGGGACTAGCGGGAGAAGATACGCAGTATTTT
CDR3aa: CASSLGLAGEDTQYF

j_gene: TRBJ2-3
abundance: NA
v_gene: TRBV7-2
d_gene: NA
CDR3nt: TGTGCCAGCAGCAGGGGGACCCCGAAAGATACGCAGTATTTT
CDR3aa: CASSRGTPKDTQYF

j_gene: TRBJ2-3
abundance: once
v_gene: TRBV5-1
d_gene: TRBD1
CDR3nt: TGCGCCAGCAGCTTGCAGCCAACGGGACAGGGGGAAGCAGATACGCAGTATTTT
CDR3aa: CASSLQPTGQGEADTQYF

j_gene: TRBJ2-7
abundance: NA
v_gene: TRBV29-1
d_gene: TRBD1
CDR3nt: TGCAGCGTTGACCAGGGGGCTGGTTACGAGCAGTACTTC
CDR3aa: CSVDQGAGYEQYF

j_gene: TRBJ2-5
abundance: NA
v_gene: TRBV11-2
d_gene: TRBD1
CDR3nt: TGTGCCAGCAGCTTATTCGGGACAGGGGGCCAAGAGACCCAGTACTTC
CDR3aa: CASSLFGTGGQETQYF

j_gene: TRBJ2-5
abundance: NA
v_gene: TRBV18
d_gene: NA
CDR3nt: TGTGCCAGCTCACCACGGTCCGGGGTATCTTTGGGAGAGACCCAGTACTTC
CDR3aa: CASSPRSGVSLGETQYF

j_gene: TRBJ1-2
abundance: NA
v_gene: TRBV29-1
d_gene: NA
CDR3nt: TGCAGCGTCATGCCCCAGGGGCAGAGCTATGGCTACACCTTC
CDR3aa: CSVMPQGQSYGYTF

j_gene: TRBJ2-1
abundance: once
v_gene: TRBV7-9
d_gene: TRBD1
CDR3nt: TGTGCCAGCAGCTTCCCCCCGGGACAGGGGGCGTTTTACAATGAGCAGTTCTTC
CDR3aa: CASSFPPGQGAFYNEQFF

j_gene: TRBJ2-2
abundance: NA
v_gene: TRBV18
d_gene: NA
CDR3nt: TGTGCCAGCTCTAGAACCGCCGGGGCGAACACCGGGGAGCTGTTTTTT
CDR3aa: CASSRTAGANTGELFF

j_gene: TRBJ2-3
abundance: NA
v_gene: TRBV25-1
d_gene: NA
CDR3nt: TGTGCCAGCAGGGGGGCTAGGCCCGGGACATCAACGCAGTATTTT
CDR3aa: CASRGARPGTSTQYF

j_gene: TRBJ2-3
abundance: NA
v_gene: TRBV28
d_gene: NA
CDR3nt: TGTGCCAGCAGTGCCAGGGTAGATACGCAGTATTTT
CDR3aa: CASSARVDTQYF

j_gene: TRBJ2-7
abundance: few
v_gene: TRBV6-5
d_gene: NA
CDR3nt: TGTGCCAGCAGTTATTTTCCTCGCTCCTACGAGCAGTACTTC
CDR3aa: CASSYFPRSYEQYF

j_gene: TRBJ2-3
abundance: NA
v_gene: TRBV30
d_gene: TRBD2
CDR3nt: TGTGCCCTTTCGGGACTAGCGGGGGGTCATGAGTATTTT
CDR3aa: CALSGLAGGHEYF

j_gene: TRBJ1-6
abundance: NA
v_gene: TRBV24-1
d_gene: NA
CDR3nt: TGTGCCACCAGTGATTCTACAGTCCGCGATTCACCCCTCCACTTT
CDR3aa: CATSDSTVRDSPLHF

j_gene: TRBJ2-7
abundance: NA
v_gene: TRBV2
d_gene: TRBD1
CDR3nt: TGTGCCAGCAGGGACAGGATTTACGAGCAGTACTTC
CDR3aa: CASRDRIYEQYF

j_gene: TRBJ2-5
abundance: NA
v_gene: TRBV5-1
d_gene: TRBD1
CDR3nt: TGCGCCAGCAGCACGGGACAGATCCAAGAGACCCAGTACTTC
CDR3aa: CASSTGQIQETQYF

j_gene: TRBJ1-2
abundance: once
v_gene: TRBV2
d_gene: TRBD1
CDR3nt: TGTGCCAGCAGGAGGGACAGCCCCTATGGCTACACCTTC
CDR3aa: CASRRDSPYGYTF

j_gene: TRBJ2-3
abundance: NA
v_gene: TRBV11-3
d_gene: NA
CDR3nt: TGTGCCAGCAGCTTAGCCTTATCAGATACGCAGTATTTT
CDR3aa: CASSLALSDTQYF

j_gene: TRBJ2-3
abundance: once
v_gene: TRBV10-3
d_gene: TRBD1
CDR3nt: TGTGCCATCAGGGTTGGACAGGGGGGAAGGGATACGCAGTATTTT
CDR3aa: CAIRVGQGGRDTQYF

j_gene: TRBJ1-2
abundance: NA
v_gene: TRBV29-1
d_gene: NA
CDR3nt: TGCAGCGTCCTCGCCGGGGGGATGGGGGGGGATGGCTACACCTTC
CDR3aa: CSVLAGGMGGDGYTF

j_gene: TRBJ2-7
abundance: NA
v_gene: TRBV18
d_gene: TRBD1
CDR3nt: TGTGCCAGCTCAGTGGGGACAGACTACGAGCAGTACTTC
CDR3aa: CASSVGTDYEQYF

j_gene: TRBJ2-7
abundance: NA
v_gene: TRBV15
d_gene: TRBD2
CDR3nt: TGTGCCACCAGCAGAGATAGACTAGCGGGAGTCTACGAGCAGTACTTC
CDR3aa: CATSRDRLAGVYEQYF